One sample yielded the 5 T cell receptor beta chains listed below, sequenced in a study of cytomegalovirus exposure and HLA in healthy donors. 13 Jbeta primers and 60 Vbeta primers were used for the PCR. Here immunoSEQ multiplex PCR was the method, and the copy in TCRdb shows in-frame clones only, minus some. This table holds 150,000 to 200,000 clones, roughly 70% found once. Sequencing was carried out using PBMCs. These receptors were collected from a male donor in good health and CMV-seronegative.

This chain uses TRBV19 with TRBJ1-5, with no clear D. The V gene's germline CDR1 is LNHDA and CDR2 SQIVND (reference sequence). V gave up 5 bases and J gave up 5 bases, with 16 bases separating them. The CDR3 totals 15 residues. CDR3 nucleotide sequence: TGTGCCAGTAGTCCGGGGAGGTTGGGCCATCAGCCCCAGCATTTT. It encodes CASSPGRLGHQPQHF.

The chain has TRBV5-4 and TRBJ2-3; 9 bases are a match to TRBD2. CDR3 length equals 17 residues. V shed 4 bases, J shed 4 bases, and the junction held 13 bases outside the gene matches. Germline CDR1 SGHNT, CDR2 YYREEE (reference sequence). In nucleotides, the CDR3 is TGTGCCAGCAGCCGTAGGCTGGCGGGAGGGTTTTCAGATACGCAGTATTTT. It translates to CASSRRLAGGFSDTQYF.

This clone has a single count. CDR3 nucleotides: TGTGCCAGCAGCTTAAGCGGGGGCGCTACCTACGAGCAGTACTTC. Translated, it gives CASSLSGGATYEQYF. The rearrangement uses TRBV7-3 and TRBJ2-7; maybe TRBD2 (7 bases). The V gene's germline CDR1 is SGHTA and CDR2 FQGTGA. The CDR3 loop spans 15 amino acids. Trimming left V 1 base short and J 2 bases short, with 12 bases between.

CDR3 loop: CASSFSGTSYEQYF. The CDR3 nucleotides read TGTGCCAGCAGCTTTAGCGGGACCTCCTACGAGCAGTACTTC. This chain uses TRBV11-1 with TRBJ2-7, with 8 bases lining up with TRBD2. Germline loops: CDR1 SGHAT, CDR2 FQDESV (reference sequence). J gave up 0 bases and V 3 bases, and 1 base lay outside the gene matches. The CDR3 spans 14 residues. Full variable domain (outside the CDR3, taken from reference TRBV11-1 and TRBJ2-7): EAEVAQSPRYKITEKSQAVAFWCDPISGHATLYWYRQILGQGPELLVQFQDESVVDDSQLPKDRFSAERLKGVDSTLKIQPAELGDSAMYLCASSFSGTSYEQYFGPGTRLTVT.

This clone was counted between two and nine times. V gene TRBV27 combines with J gene TRBJ2-1, with TRBD2 identical over 10 bases. The CDR3 is 15 residues long. Germline V CDR1 and CDR2: MNHEY, SMNVEV (reference sequence). V gave up 7 bases and J gave up 5 bases; unmatched junction bases: 8. CDR3 nucleotide sequence: TGTGCCAGCACCCTCGACCTAGCGGGGGACAATGAGCAGTTCTTC. Protein: CASTLDLAGDNEQFF.